This T cell receptor beta chain was identified in a study of blood T cells in healthy people across ages (dated by TCRdb to 2015 to 2017). Study-wide context: In model experiments, template switching captured roughly one uniquely barcoded TCR beta cDNA molecule for every two T cells. To track age-related changes in TCR beta repertoire diversity, the study relied on deep sequencing normalized with unique cDNA molecular identifiers. The donors were divided into four age groups: young (average about 16 years), middle-aged (about 40), aged (approximately 59) and long-lived (roughly 88). Donors of different ages were randomly distributed across sequencing lanes to avoid experimental bias. The study analyzed two additional independent replicas of 1 million unique cDNA reads from the same blood draw for two donors, one aged 18 to 30 and one aged 80 or older.

The library was generated by 5' RACE. The run used an Illumina HiSeq 2500. A second PCR of roughly 6 to 11 cycles was run with a J-beta primer mix and a sample-barcoded 5' primer. Each TCR beta cDNA molecule received a unique molecular identifier from a template-switch 5' adaptor carrying 12 random nucleotides. Each sample yielded at least 2.5 million CDR3-containing paired-end reads. First-strand cDNA synthesis was performed from all RNA using the Mint cDNA synthesis kit, with priming by a TRBC-specific oligonucleotide. Following uracil-DNA glycosylase treatment, a first 18-cycle PCR with universal primers M1SS and BC2_uni_R was performed on all cDNA. Per the authors' processing: For normalization, 1 million high-quality reads, each with a distinct molecular identifier, were randomly selected from each sample. Instead of being binned into consensus sequences, reads that shared molecular identifiers were thrown out. MiTCR, with a Q25 quality threshold and the strictest error-elimination algorithm, was used for CDR3 identification, clonotype clustering and error correction. A nonparametric unseen species model with Euler transformation was used to estimate lower-bound total TCR beta diversity. TCRdb itself trimmed the public reads at Q25 with fastp, ran MiXCR and retained productive beta chains. Under each unique CDR3 protein, matching rows form one entry showing the most common genes and DNA. V and J calls and clone size were set by TCRdb, not the authors. The sample table shows about 580,000 distinct CDR3 sequences, and roughly 48% are seen once. The top ten constitute roughly 24% of the sample.

Paper-wide results and their limitations: Compared with the aged group, the long-lived group had more naive CD4+ T cells, fewer expanded clones and increased TCR diversity, suggesting age selection. Donor CMV infection status was unknown, potentially confounding age-related changes in expanded clonotypes. As age increased, observed TCR beta diversity per million T cells dropped in a roughly linear way, and a significant reduction was already evident by age 40. Because profiling used bulk unsorted PBMCs, naive and antigen-experienced compartments could not be compared conclusively. There was a strong correlation between observed TCR beta diversity and the percentage of naive T cells measured by flow cytometry. Estimates of total diversity based on one million sequenced T cells were considered lower bounds and underestimates.

Reading the germline V gene gives CDR1 SGDLS and CDR2 YYNGEE. After removal of 0 bases from V and 4 bases from J, the junction retains 4 bases not matched to a gene. Its CDR3 holds 15 amino acids, cysteine through phenylalanine. Only the CDR3 region is kept as DNA, spanning 45 bases read in frame from base 1. The donors were roughly 38 Caucasian individuals from Russia, aged roughly 6 to 100 years, who were systemically healthy. Each donor gave 8 to 10 milliliters of peripheral blood, collected into EDTA-treated Vacutainer tubes. Ficoll-Paque density-gradient centrifugation was used to isolate PBMCs, with at least 7 million per sample. Trizol reagent was used to extract total RNA from PBMCs, with at least 5 micrograms per sample. Naive CD45RAhigh/CD27high T cell percentages were measured by flow cytometry on a PBMC aliquot from every donor. There are a few counts of this clonotype. The antigen it recognizes is unknown. Per-base qualities were not stored, and no clone one base away is much larger.

The sequencing sample was made of blood. The sequence came from a man older than 75 in good health. The V and J segments used are TRBV9 and TRBJ2-3, with TRBD2 matching 8 junction bases. The DNA sequence is as follows: TGTGCCAGCAGCGTAGCAAGCGGGAGCTCAGATACGCAGTATTTT. Translated, this gives CASSVASGSSDTQYF.